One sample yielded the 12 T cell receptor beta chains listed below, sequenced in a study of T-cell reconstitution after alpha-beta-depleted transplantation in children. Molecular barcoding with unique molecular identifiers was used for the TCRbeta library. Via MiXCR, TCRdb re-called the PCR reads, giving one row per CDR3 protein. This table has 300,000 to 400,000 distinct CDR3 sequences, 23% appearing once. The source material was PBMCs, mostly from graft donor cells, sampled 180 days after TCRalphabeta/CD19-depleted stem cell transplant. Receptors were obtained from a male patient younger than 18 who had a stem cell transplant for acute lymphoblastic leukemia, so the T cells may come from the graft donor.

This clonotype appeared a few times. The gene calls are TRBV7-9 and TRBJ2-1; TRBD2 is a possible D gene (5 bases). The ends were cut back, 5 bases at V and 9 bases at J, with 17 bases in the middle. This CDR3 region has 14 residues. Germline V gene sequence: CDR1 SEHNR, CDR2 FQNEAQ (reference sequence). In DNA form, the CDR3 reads TGTGCCAGCAGCGCCCGTAAACTAGTAACTGAGCAGTTCTTC. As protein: CASSARKLVTEQFF.

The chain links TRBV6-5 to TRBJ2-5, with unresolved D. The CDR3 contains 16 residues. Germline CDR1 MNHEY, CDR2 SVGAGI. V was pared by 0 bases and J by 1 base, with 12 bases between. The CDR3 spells CASSYSVEVSQETQYF. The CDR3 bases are TGTGCCAGCAGTTACTCGGTTGAGGTCTCCCAAGAGACCCAGTACTTC.

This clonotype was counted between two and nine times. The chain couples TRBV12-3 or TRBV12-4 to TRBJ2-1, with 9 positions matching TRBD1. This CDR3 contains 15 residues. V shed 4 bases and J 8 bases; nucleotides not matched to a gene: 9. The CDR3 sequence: CASSYPGTGNHEQFF. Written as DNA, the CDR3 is TGTGCCAGCAGTTACCCAGGGACAGGGAATCATGAGCAGTTCTTC.

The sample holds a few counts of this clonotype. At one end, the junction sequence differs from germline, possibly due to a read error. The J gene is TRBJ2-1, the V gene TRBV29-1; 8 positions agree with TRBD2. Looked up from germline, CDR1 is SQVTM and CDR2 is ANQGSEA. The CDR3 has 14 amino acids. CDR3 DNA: TGCAGCGTTTCACCGGGGGGGATGGACAATGAGCATTTCTTC. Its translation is CSVSPGGMDNEHFF.

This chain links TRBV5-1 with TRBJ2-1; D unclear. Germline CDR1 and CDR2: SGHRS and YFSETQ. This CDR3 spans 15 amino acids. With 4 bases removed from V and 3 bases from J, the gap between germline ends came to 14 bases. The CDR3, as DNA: TGCGCCAGCAGCCCGAGGATGGGCGGCTACAATGAGCAGTTCTTC. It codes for CASSPRMGGYNEQFF.

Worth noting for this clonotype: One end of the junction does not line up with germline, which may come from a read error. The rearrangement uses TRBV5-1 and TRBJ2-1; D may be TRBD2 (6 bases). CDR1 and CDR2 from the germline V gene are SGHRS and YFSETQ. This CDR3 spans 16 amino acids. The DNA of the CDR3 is TGCACCAGCAGCTTCGGGGCTAGCGTTTCCCTCAATGAGCAGTTCTTC. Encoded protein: CTSSFGASVSLNEQFF.

In DNA form, the CDR3 reads TGTGCCAGCAGCTTAGAAACAGGGGGCGCAGGGACTGAAGCTTTCTTT. This encodes CASSLETGGAGTEAFF. The rearrangement joins TRBV11-2 to TRBJ1-1; TRBD1 aligns across 9 bases. The CDR3 length is 16 residues. Germline CDR1 SGHAT, CDR2 FQNNGV. V dropped 0 bases and J dropped 5; count of bases not matched to a gene: 7.

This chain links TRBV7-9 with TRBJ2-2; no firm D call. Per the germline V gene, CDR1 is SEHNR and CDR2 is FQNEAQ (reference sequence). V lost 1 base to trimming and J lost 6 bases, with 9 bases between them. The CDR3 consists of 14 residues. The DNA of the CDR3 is TGTGCCAGCAGCTTAGGTGTGGGCTCCGGGGAGCTGTTTTTT. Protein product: CASSLGVGSGELFF. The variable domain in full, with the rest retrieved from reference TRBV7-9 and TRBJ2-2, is DTGVSQNPRHKITKRGQNVTFRCDPISEHNRLYWYRQTLGQGPEFLTYFQNEAQLEKSRLLSDRFSAERPKGSFSTLEIQRTEQGDSAMYLCASSLGVGSGELFFGEGSRLTVL.

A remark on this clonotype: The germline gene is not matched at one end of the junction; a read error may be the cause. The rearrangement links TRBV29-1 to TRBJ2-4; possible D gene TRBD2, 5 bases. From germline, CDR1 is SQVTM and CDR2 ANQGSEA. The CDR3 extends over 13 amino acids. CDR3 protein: CSGRWGAKNIPYF. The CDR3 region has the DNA TGCAGCGGTCGTTGGGGAGCCAAAAACATTCCGTACTTC.

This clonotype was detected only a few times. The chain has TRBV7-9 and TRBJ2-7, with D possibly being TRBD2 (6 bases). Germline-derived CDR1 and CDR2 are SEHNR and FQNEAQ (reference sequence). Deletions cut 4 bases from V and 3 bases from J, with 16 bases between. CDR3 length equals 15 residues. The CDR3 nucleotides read TGTGCCAGCAGCTCGCCGGGACTTCCCTTCTACGAGCAGTACTTC. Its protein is CASSSPGLPFYEQYF.

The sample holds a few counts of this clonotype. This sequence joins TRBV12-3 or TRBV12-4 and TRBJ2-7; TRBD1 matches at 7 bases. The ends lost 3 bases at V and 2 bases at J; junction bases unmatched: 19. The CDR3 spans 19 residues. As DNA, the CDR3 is TGTGCCAGCAGTTTTCGTCTGGCGAACCGGGACAGAGCAACCTACGAGCAGTACTTC. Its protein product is CASSFRLANRDRATYEQYF.

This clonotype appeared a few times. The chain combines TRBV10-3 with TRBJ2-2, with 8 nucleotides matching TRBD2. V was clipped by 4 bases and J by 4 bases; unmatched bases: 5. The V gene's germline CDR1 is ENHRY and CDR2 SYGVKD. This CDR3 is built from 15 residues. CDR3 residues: CAISGWLAGTGELFF. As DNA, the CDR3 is TGTGCCATCAGTGGTTGGCTAGCGGGCACCGGGGAGCTGTTTTTT.